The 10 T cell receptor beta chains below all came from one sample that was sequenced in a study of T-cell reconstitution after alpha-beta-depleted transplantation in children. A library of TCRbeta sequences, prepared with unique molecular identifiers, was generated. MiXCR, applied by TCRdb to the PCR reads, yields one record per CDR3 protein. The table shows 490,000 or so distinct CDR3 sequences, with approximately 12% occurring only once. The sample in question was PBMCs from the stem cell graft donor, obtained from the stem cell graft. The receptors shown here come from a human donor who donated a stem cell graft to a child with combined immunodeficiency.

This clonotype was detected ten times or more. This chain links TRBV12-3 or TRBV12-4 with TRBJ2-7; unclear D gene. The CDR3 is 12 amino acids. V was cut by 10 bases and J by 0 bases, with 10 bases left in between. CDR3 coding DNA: TGTGCCACAGGACCGAACTCCTACGAGCAGTACTTC. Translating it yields CATGPNSYEQYF.

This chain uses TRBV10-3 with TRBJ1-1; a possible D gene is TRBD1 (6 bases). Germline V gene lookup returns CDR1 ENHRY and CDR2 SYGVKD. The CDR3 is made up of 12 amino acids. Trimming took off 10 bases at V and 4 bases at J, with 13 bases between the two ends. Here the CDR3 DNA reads TGTGCCACATTGGAAGGGGGCACTGAAGCTTTCTTT. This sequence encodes CATLEGGTEAFF.

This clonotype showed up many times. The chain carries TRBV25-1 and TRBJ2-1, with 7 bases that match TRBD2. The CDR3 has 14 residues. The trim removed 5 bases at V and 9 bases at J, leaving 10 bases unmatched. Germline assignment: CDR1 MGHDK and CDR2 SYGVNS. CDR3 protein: CASSRLADFSEQFF. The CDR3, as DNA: TGTGCCAGCAGTAGGCTAGCGGACTTCAGTGAGCAGTTCTTC.

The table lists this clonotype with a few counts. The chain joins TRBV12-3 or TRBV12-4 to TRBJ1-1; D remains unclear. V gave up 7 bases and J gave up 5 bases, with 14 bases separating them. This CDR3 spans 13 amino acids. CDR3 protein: CASTRTRLTEAFF. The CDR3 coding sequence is TGTGCCAGCACCCGGACGCGGTTGACTGAAGCTTTCTTT.

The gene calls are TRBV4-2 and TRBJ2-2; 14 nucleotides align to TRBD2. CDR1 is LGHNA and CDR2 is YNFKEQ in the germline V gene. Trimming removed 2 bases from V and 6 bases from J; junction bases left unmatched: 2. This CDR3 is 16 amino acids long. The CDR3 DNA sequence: TGTGCCAGCAGCCAACGACTAGCGGGGGGGTCCGGGGAGCTGTTTTTT. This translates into CASSQRLAGGSGELFF.

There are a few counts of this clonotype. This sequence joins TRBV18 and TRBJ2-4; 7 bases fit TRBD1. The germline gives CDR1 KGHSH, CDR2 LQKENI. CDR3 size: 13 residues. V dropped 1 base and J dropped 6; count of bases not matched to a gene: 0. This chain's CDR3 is CASSPQGANIQYF. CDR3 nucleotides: TGTGCCAGCTCACCACAGGGGGCAAACATTCAGTACTTC. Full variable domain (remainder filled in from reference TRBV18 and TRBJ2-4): NAGVMQNPRHLVRRRGQEARLRCSPMKGHSHVYWYRQLPEEGLKFMVYLQKENIIDESGMPKERFSAEFPKEGPSILRIQQVVRGDSAAYFCASSPQGANIQYFGAGTRLSVL.

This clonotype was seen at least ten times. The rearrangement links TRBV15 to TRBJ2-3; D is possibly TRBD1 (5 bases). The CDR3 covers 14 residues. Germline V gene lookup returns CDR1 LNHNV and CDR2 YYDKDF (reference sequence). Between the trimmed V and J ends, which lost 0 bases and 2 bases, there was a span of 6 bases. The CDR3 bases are TGTGCCACCAGCAGAGACAGGGTCACAGATACGCAGTATTTT. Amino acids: CATSRDRVTDTQYF. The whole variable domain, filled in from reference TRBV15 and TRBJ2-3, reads DAMVIQNPRYQVTQFGKPVTLSCSQTLNHNVMYWYQQKSSQAPKLLFHYYDKDFNNEADTPDNFQSRRPNTSFCFLDIRSPGLGDTAMYLCATSRDRVTDTQYFGPGTRLTVL.

Here the CDR3 reads CASSLDNAGGYSYEQYF. CDR3 sequence (DNA): TGTGCCAGCAGCTTAGATAATGCAGGGGGCTACTCCTACGAGCAGTACTTC. This chain links TRBV11-2 with TRBJ2-7, with 8 bases that match TRBD1. The CDR3 has 17 amino acids. V dropped 0 bases and J dropped 0; count of bases not matched to a gene: 7. From germline, CDR1 is SGHAT and CDR2 FQNNGV.

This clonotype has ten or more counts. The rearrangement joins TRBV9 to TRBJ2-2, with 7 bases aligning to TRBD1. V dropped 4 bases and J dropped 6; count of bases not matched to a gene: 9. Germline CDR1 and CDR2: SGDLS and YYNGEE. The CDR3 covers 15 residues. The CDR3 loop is CASSPPTGMAGELFF. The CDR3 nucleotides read TGTGCCAGCAGCCCCCCGACAGGGATGGCCGGGGAGCTGTTTTTT.

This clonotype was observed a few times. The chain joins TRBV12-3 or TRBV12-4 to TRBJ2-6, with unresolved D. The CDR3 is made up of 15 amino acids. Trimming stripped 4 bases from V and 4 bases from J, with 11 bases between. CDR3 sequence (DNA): TGTGCCAGCAGTTCCCGACATTCCGGGGCCAACGTCCTGACTTTC. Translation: CASSSRHSGANVLTF.